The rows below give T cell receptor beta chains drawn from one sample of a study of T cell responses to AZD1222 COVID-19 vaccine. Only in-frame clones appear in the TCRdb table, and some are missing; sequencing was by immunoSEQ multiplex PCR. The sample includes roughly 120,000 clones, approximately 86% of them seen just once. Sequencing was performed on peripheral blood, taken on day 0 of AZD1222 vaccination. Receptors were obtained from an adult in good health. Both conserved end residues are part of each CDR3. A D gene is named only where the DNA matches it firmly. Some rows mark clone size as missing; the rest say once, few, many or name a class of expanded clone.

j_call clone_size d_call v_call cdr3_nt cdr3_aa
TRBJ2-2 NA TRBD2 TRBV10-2 TGCGCCAGCAGTTTGACTAGCGCGAGCACCGGGGAGCTGTTTTTT CASSLTSASTGELFF
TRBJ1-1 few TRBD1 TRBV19 TGTGCCAGTAGTACCCGGGACAGTGAAGCTTTCTTT CASSTRDSEAFF
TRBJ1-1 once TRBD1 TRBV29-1 TGCAGCGTAAGGCTCGACAGGGTAAACACTGAAGCTTTCTTT CSVRLDRVNTEAFF
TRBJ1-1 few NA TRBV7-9 TGTGCCAGCAGCAAAGACCGCTACCTGGGCACTGAAGCTTTCTTT CASSKDRYLGTEAFF
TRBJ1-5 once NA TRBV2 TGTGCCAGCAGTGGTGGGTTGAGAAATCAGCCCCAGCATTTT CASSGGLRNQPQHF
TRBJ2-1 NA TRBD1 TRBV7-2 TGTGCCAGCAGCCTACAACAGGGGGCTAGTGAGCAGTTCTTC CASSLQQGASEQFF
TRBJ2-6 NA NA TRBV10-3 TGTGCCATCAGTGAGTCTCACAGCTCCGGGGCCAACGTCCTGACTTTC CAISESHSSGANVLTF
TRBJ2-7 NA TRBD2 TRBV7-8 TGTGCCAGCAGCGAGGCGGGAGGGCCCTACGAGCAGTACTTC CASSEAGGPYEQYF
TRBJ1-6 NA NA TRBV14 TGTGCCAGCAGCCAAGATCCGGGGGTCCATTCACCCCTCCACTTT CASSQDPGVHSPLHF
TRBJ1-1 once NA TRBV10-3 TGTGCCATCAGTGAGTCGCGTTCAGGTGTGAACACTGAAGCTTTCTTT CAISESRSGVNTEAFF
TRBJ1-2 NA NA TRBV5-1 TGCGCCAGCAGCCCCGTCACAACTGGGGGCGAAGGCTACACCTTC CASSPVTTGGEGYTF
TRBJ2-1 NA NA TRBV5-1 TGCGCCAGCAGCCTCTCGGCTGCGGGTCACCCTAACAATGAGCAGTTCTTC CASSLSAAGHPNNEQFF